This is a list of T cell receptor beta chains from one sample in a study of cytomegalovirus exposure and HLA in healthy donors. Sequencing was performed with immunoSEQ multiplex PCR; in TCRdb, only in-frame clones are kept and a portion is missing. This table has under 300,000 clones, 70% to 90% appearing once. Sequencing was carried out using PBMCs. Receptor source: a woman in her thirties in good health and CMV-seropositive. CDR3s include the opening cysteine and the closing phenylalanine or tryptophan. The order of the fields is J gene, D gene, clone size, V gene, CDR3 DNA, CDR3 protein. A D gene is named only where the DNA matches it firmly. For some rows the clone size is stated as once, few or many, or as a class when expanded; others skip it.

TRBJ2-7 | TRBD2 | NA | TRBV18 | TGTGCCAGCTCACGGACTAGCGGATACGAGCAGTACTTC | CASSRTSGYEQYF
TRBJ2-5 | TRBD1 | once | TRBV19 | TGTGCCAGTAGTACGGGACAGGAGTTTCAAGAGACCCAGTACTTC | CASSTGQEFQETQYF
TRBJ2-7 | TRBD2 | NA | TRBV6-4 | TGTGCCAGCAGTGAAGAGCGGGGCTACGAGCAGTACTTC | CASSEERGYEQYF
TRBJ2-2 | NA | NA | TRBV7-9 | TGTGCCAGCACCCTAGGGAGTCCCAGCACCGGGGAGCTGTTTTTT | CASTLGSPSTGELFF
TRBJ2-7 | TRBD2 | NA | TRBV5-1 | TGCGCCAGCAGATTTCTAGCGGGAGGGCCTGTCGAGCAGTACTTC | CASRFLAGGPVEQYF
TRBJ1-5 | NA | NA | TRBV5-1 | TGCGCCAGCAGCTTTGGGGACTCCGACAATCAGCCCCAGCATTTT | CASSFGDSDNQPQHF
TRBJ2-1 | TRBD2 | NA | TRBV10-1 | TGCGCCAGCAGTGAAGGAATTTGGCTAGCGGGAGGGGGGGATGAGCAGTTCTTC | CASSEGIWLAGGGDEQFF
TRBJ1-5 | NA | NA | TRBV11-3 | TGTGCCAGCAGCTTAGATTCAGGGCTCAATCAGCCCCAGCATTTT | CASSLDSGLNQPQHF
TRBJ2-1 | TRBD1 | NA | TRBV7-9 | TGTGCCAGCAGCTTAGTGGAGGACAGGGACAATGAGCAGTTCTTC | CASSLVEDRDNEQFF
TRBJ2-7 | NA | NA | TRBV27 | TGTGCCAGCAGTTTATGGGGTCAGGGCGGATACGAGCAGTACTTC | CASSLWGQGGYEQYF
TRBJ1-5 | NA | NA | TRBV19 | TGTGCCAGCACCACAGGGTCGGGCAATCAGCCCCAGCATTTT | CASTTGSGNQPQHF
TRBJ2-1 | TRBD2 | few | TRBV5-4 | TGTGCCAGCAGCTTCCAGCGGGAGGGCAATGAGCAGTTCTTC | CASSFQREGNEQFF
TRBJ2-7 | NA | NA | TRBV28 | TGTGCCAGCATGGAGCGGTCCTACGAGCAGTACTTC | CASMERSYEQYF
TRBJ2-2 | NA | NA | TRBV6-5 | TGTGCCAGCAGTATAGTCACAGTAGGAACCGGGGAGCTGTTTTTT | CASSIVTVGTGELFF
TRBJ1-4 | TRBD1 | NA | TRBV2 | TGTGCCAGCAGTCCCGACAGGGGTAATGAAAAACTGTTTTTT | CASSPDRGNEKLFF
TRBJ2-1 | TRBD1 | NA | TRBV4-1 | TGCGCCAGCAGCCAAGATGCCCTGGCAGGGGGCTACAATGAGCAGTTCTTC | CASSQDALAGGYNEQFF
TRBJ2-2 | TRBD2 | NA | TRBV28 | TGTGCCAGCAGTTTAGCCGGGACTAGGGACACCGGGGAGCTGTTTTTT | CASSLAGTRDTGELFF
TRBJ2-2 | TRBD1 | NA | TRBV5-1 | TGCGCCAGCAGCCCGACGAGACAGGGCAGAGGGCCCGGGGAGCTGTTTTTT | CASSPTRQGRGPGELFF
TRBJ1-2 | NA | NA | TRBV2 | TGTGCCAGCAGGACCGACTTCGGTGGCTACACCTTC | CASRTDFGGYTF
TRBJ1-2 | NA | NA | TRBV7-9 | TGTGCCAGCAGCTTCCCACGGGAGGCAATGGGGCATAACTATGGCTACACCTTC | CASSFPREAMGHNYGYTF
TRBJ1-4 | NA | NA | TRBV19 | TGTGCCAGTAATGCTCGGCCCTCGGGGGGCGAAAAACTGTTTTTT | CASNARPSGGEKLFF
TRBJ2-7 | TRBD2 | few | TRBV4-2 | TGTGCCAGCAGCCAAGATAGAGCGGGAGTTCCCTACGAGCAGTACTTC | CASSQDRAGVPYEQYF
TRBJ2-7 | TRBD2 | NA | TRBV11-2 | TGTGCCAGCAGCCACCTAGCGGGAGGGATCCACGAGCAGTACTTC | CASSHLAGGIHEQYF
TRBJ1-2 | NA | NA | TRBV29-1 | TGCAGCGTGGATTCGGGGATTTGGGGCTACACCTTC | CSVDSGIWGYTF
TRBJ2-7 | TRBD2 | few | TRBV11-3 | TGTGCCAGCAGCAGAGGGACTAGCGATACCTACGAGCAGTACTTC | CASSRGTSDTYEQYF
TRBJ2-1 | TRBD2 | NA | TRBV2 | TGTGCCAGCAGTGACCCGGGACTAGCCCTATGGGAGCAGTTCTTC | CASSDPGLALWEQFF
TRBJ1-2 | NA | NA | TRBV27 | TGTGCCAGCAGCCCTCAACTCGGGGGACTTCTCTACTATGGCTACACCTTC | CASSPQLGGLLYYGYTF
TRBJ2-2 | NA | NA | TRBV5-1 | TGCGCCAGCAGCCGCGCTTACACCGGGGAGCTGTTTTTT | CASSRAYTGELFF
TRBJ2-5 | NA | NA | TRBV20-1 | TGCAGTGCTAGGGAGTCGCAGACCCAGTACTTC | CSARESQTQYF
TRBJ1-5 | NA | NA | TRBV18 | TGTGCCAGCTCCCTCGGACAGACCAATCAGCCCCAGCATTTT | CASSLGQTNQPQHF
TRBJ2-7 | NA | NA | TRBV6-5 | TGTGCCAGCAGCAGAGGAGGCTACGAGCAGTACTTC | CASSRGGYEQYF
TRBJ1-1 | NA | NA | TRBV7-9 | TGTGCCAGCAGCCCCCGGACAGAAAACACTGAAGCTTTCTTT | CASSPRTENTEAFF
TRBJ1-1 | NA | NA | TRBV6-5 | TGTGCCAGCAGTTACGGCGAGGGGGACACTGAAGCTTTCTTT | CASSYGEGDTEAFF
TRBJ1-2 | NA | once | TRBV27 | TGTGCCAGCAGTGCCACAGGGATAAACTATGGCTACACCTTC | CASSATGINYGYTF
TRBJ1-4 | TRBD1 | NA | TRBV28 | TGTGCCAGCGGACTAACAGGGGGCCCCAGTGAGAAACTGTTTTTT | CASGLTGGPSEKLFF
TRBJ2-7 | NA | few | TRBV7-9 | TGTGCCAGCAGCTTGGGAGTCGAGCAGTACTTC | CASSLGVEQYF
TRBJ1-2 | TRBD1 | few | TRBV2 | TGTGCCAGCGGAGGCAGGGGGCTTGGATATGGCTACACCTTC | CASGGRGLGYGYTF
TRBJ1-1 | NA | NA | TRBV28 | TGTGCCAGCAGTTTCGCACAGGGCACCTTCGCTGAAGCTTTCTTT | CASSFAQGTFAEAFF
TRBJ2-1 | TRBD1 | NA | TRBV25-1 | TGTGCCAGCAGTGAAGGGACAGCCAGGGAGCAGTTCTTC | CASSEGTAREQFF
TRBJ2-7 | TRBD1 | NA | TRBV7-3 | TGTGCCAGCAGCTTAGGTCCGGCAGGGGGCTCCTACGAGCAGTACTTC | CASSLGPAGGSYEQYF
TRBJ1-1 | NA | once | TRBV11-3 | TGTGCCAGCACCGTCGCAGGGGTGAACACTGAAGCTTTCTTT | CASTVAGVNTEAFF
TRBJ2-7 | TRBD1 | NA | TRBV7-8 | TGTGCCAGCAGCTTAATCAAGGGGGCAAGGGAGCAGTACTTC | CASSLIKGAREQYF
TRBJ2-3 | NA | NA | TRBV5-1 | TGCGCCAGCAGCTTGGGGTCAGGGTTGATAGATACGCAGTATTTT | CASSLGSGLIDTQYF
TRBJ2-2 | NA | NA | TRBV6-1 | TGTGCCAGCAGTGGTACGGGGAACACCGGGGAGCTGTTTTTT | CASSGTGNTGELFF
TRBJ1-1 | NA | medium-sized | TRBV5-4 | TGTGCCAGCAGCTTGGACAGCACTGAAGCTTTCTTT | CASSLDSTEAFF
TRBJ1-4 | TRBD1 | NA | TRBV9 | TGTGCCAGCAGCCGGGGGACAGGGGTTGAAAAACTGTTTTTT | CASSRGTGVEKLFF
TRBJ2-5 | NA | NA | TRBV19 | TGTGCCAGTAGTATACTCGCGGGAATGATAGAGACCCAGTACTTC | CASSILAGMIETQYF
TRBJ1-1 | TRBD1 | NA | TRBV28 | TGTGCCAGCAGAACCGACAGGGGGCGACGGTATGCTTTCTTT | CASRTDRGRRYAFF
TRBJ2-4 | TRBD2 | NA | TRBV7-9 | TGTGCCGCGGGGGTAGCGGGAGGGAGTGTCGCCAAAAACATTCAGTACTTC | CAAGVAGGSVAKNIQYF
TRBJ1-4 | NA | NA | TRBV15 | TGTGCCACCAGCAGAGACCCTATGGGAACAGGGCAATACAGGAGTGAAAAACTGTTTTTT | CATSRDPMGTGQYRSEKLFF
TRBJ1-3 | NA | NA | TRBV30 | TGTGCCTGGACGGAAGGGGACTCTGGAAACACCATATATTTT | CAWTEGDSGNTIYF
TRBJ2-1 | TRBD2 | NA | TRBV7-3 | TGTGCCAGCAGCTTAGGGAGGGTCTACAATGAGCAGTTCTTC | CASSLGRVYNEQFF
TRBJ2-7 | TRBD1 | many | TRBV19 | TGTGCCAGTAGCCGGGACAGGGGCTACGAGCAGTACTTC | CASSRDRGYEQYF
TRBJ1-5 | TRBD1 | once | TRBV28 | TGTGCCAGCAGTGTGGACCAGGGGGGCGGCTCCAATCAGCCCCAGCATTTT | CASSVDQGGGSNQPQHF
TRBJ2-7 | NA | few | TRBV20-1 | TGCAGTCTGGGGGGCTACGAGCAGTACTTC | CSLGGYEQYF
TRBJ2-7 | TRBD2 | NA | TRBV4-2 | TGTGCCAGCAGCCAAACGGGACTACCTCCCTACGAGCAGTACTTC | CASSQTGLPPYEQYF
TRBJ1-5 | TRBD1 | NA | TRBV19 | TGTGCCAGTAGTACCCGACGTCCTACTGACAGGGGGAATCAGCCCCAGCATTTT | CASSTRRPTDRGNQPQHF
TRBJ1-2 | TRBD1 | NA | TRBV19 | TGTGCCAGTAGTCGGACAGGGGCCACCTATGGCTACACCTTC | CASSRTGATYGYTF
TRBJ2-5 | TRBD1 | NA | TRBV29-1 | TGCAGCGTCGCAGGGGGCACGGAGACCCAGTACTTC | CSVAGGTETQYF
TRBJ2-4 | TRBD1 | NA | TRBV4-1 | TGCGCCAGCAGCCGAGGGGGCTTAGCCAAAAACATTCAGTACTTC | CASSRGGLAKNIQYF